This record covers a single T cell receptor beta chain. What it binds is unknown. The data are from a study of graft-versus-host responses after intestinal transplantation. On the study more broadly: Recipients uniformly received anti-thymocyte globulin induction, followed by tacrolimus and steroids for three to four years. Study-wide points: Recipient marrow showed GvH clones, some seen first in ileum or blood. Early post-transplant declines in HvG were associated with peak levels of circulating GvH clones.

Sequencing used immunoSEQ multiplex PCR; TCRdb keeps in-frame clones, though not all of them. Of around 100,000 clones in the sample, approximately 84% were seen once. This CDR3 is 17 amino acids long. Per the germline V gene, CDR1 is MDHEN and CDR2 is SYDVKM. Trimming cost V 4 bases and J 3 bases, with 19 bases left between them. This receptor was identified in a human donor who was the organ donor for an intestinal transplant. This specimen consisted of unstimulated CD4+ T cells sorted from spleen or lymph node cells, obtained before transplant. The chain couples TRBV28 to TRBJ1-5; tentative D call: TRBD1 (5 bases). The CDR3 nucleotides read TGTGCCAGCAGTTCTGGAGTGGCAGGGCCCATCAATCAGCCCCAGCATTTT. Translated: CASSSGVAGPINQPQHF.